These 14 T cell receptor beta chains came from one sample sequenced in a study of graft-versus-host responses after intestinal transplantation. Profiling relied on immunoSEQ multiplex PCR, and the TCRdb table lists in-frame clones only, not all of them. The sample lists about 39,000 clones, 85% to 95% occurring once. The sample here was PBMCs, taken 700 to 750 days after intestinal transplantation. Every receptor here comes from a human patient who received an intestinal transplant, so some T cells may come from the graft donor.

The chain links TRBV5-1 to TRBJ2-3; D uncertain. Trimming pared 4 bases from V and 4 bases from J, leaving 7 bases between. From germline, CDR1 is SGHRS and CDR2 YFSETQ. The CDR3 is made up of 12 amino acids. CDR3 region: CASSPVADTQYF. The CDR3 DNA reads TGCGCCAGCAGCCCGGTAGCAGATACGCAGTATTTT.

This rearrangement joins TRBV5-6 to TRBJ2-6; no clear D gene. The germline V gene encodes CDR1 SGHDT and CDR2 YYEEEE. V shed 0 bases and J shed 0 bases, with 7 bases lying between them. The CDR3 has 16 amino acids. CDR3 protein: CASSLVPGSGANVLTF. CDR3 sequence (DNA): TGTGCCAGCAGCTTGGTCCCAGGCTCTGGGGCCAACGTCCTGACTTTC.

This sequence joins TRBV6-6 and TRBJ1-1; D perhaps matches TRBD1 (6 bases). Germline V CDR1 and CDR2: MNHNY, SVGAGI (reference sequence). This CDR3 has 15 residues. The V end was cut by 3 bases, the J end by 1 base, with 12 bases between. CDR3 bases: TGTGCCAGCAGTTATCCGGGGGGGGCGAACACTGAAGCTTTCTTT. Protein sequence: CASSYPGGANTEAFF.

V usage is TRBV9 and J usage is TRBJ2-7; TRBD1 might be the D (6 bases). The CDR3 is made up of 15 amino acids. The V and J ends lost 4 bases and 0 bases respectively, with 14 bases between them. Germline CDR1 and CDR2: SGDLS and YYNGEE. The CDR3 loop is CASSRFQGPSYEQYF. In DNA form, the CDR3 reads TGTGCCAGCAGCCGATTCCAGGGGCCCTCCTACGAGCAGTACTTC.

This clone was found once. CDR3: CAWSPREKLFF. Written as DNA, the CDR3 is TGTGCCTGGTCCCCTCGAGAAAAACTGTTTTTT. The rearrangement joins TRBV30 to TRBJ1-4, with D unclear. CDR1 is GTSNPN and CDR2 is SVGIG in the germline V gene (reference sequence). The CDR3 totals 11 residues. V was trimmed by 5 bases and J by 8 bases, leaving 9 bases between them.

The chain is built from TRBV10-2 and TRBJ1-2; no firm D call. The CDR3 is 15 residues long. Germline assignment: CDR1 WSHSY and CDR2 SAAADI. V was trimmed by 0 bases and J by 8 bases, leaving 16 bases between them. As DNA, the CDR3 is TGCGCCAGCAGTGAGTCAGGGCTCCAAGCGGAAGGCTACACCTTC. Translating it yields CASSESGLQAEGYTF.

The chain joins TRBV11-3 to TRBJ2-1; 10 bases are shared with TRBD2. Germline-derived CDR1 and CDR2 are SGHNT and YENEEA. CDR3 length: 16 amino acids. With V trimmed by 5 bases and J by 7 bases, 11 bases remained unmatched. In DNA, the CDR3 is TGTGCCAGCAGCGGGAGCGGCCTAGCGGGAGTTAATGAGCAGTTCTTC. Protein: CASSGSGLAGVNEQFF.

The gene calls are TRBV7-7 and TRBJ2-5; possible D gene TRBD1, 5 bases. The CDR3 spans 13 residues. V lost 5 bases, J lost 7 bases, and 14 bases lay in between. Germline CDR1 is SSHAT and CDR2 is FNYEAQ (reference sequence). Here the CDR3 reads CASSVDTSRTQYF. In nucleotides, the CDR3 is TGTGCCAGCAGCGTGGACACCTCTCGGACCCAGTACTTC.

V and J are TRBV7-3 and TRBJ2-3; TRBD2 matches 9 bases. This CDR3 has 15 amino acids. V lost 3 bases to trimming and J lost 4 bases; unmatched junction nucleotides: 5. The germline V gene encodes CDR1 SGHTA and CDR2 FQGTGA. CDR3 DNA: TGTGCCAGCAGCTTGGGGACTAGCATATCAGATACGCAGTATTTT. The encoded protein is CASSLGTSISDTQYF.

CDR3 sequence reads: CASSQAGRGANVLTF. CDR3 nucleotide sequence: TGCGCCAGCAGCCAAGCAGGGCGCGGGGCCAACGTCCTGACTTTC. V gene TRBV4-1 combines with J gene TRBJ2-6, with D possibly being TRBD1 (5 bases). The length of the CDR3 is 15 residues. CDR1 MGHRA and CDR2 YSYEKL come from the germline V gene. V dropped 1 base and J dropped 4 bases, with 8 bases sitting between them.

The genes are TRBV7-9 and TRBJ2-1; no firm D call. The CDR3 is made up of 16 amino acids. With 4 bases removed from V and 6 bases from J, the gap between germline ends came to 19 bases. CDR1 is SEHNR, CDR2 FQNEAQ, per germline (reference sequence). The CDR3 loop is CASSSERASRVNEQFF. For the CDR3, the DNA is TGTGCCAGCAGCTCGGAACGGGCGAGTAGGGTCAATGAGCAGTTCTTC.

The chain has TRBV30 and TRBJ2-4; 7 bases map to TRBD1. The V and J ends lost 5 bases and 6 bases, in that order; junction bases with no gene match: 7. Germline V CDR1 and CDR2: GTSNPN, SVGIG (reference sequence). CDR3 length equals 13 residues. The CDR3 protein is CAWAGQVGNIQYF. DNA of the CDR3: TGTGCCTGGGCCGGACAGGTGGGAAACATTCAGTACTTC. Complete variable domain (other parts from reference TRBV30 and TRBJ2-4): SQTIHQWPATLVQPVGSPLSLECTVEGTSNPNLYWYRQAAGRGLQLLFYSVGIGQISSEVPQNLSASRPQDRQFILSSKKLLLSDSGFYLCAWAGQVGNIQYFGAGTRLSVL.

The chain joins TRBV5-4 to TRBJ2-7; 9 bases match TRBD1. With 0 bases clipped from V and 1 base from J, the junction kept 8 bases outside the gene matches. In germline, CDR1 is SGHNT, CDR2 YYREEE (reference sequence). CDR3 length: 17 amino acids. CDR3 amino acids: CASSLDVTGGVSYEQYF. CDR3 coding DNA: TGTGCCAGCAGCTTGGATGTGACAGGGGGAGTTTCCTACGAGCAGTACTTC.

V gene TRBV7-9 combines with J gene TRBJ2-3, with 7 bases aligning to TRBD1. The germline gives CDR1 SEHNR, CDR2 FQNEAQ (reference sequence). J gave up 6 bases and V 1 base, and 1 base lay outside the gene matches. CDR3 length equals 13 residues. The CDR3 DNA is TGTGCCAGCAGCTTAGGACAGGGCGATACGCAGTATTTT. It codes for CASSLGQGDTQYF. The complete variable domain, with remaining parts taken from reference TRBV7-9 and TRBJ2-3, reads DTGVSQNPRHKITKRGQNVTFRCDPISEHNRLYWYRQTLGQGPEFLTYFQNEAQLEKSRLLSDRFSAERPKGSFSTLEIQRTEQGDSAMYLCASSLGQGDTQYFGPGTRLTVL.